A single sample gave rise to the 18 T cell receptor beta chains below, sequenced in a study of blood T cells in healthy people across ages. Primed by a sample-barcoded 5' primer and a J-beta primer mix, a second PCR proceeded for roughly 6 to 12 cycles. TCRdb reanalysed the 5' RACE reads using MiXCR and keeps one entry per CDR3 protein. The sample carries over a million distinct CDR3 sequences, about 25% recorded once. The sample was also linked to a second study, of T cells of mothers and their children.

Sequenced sample: blood. Source of these receptors: a girl between 2 and 10 years old in good health.

This clonotype was found a few times. V usage is TRBV12-5 and J usage is TRBJ2-5; maybe TRBD2 (7 bases). The V gene lost 7 bases and the J gene lost 0 bases, with 15 bases spanning the gap. The CDR3 consists of 15 residues. From germline, CDR1 is LGHNT and CDR2 FRNRAP. The CDR3 here is CASASGGLYQETQYF. CDR3 coding DNA: TGTGCTAGTGCCTCGGGGGGCCTGTACCAAGAGACCCAGTACTTC.

This chain joins TRBV5-1 and TRBJ2-5; 7 bases fit TRBD1. With the DNA end fitting TRBJ2-1 better, the J assignment may be wrong. The CDR3 contains 13 residues. CDR1 and CDR2 (germline): SGHRS, YFSETQ. DNA of the CDR3: TGCGCCAGCAGCTTGACCCGGACAGGAGAGCAGTTCTTC. This gives the protein CASSLTRTGEQFF.

The rearrangement links TRBV6-2 or TRBV6-3 to TRBJ2-1; maybe TRBD1 (5 bases). The length of the CDR3 is 12 residues. Germline V gene data show CDR1 as MNHEY and CDR2 as SVGEGT. Between the trimmed V and J ends, which lost 2 bases and 9 bases, there was a span of 8 bases. CDR3 loop: CASSYRRGEQFF. The CDR3 bases are TGTGCCAGCAGTTACAGAAGGGGTGAGCAGTTCTTC.

This clonotype was seen only a few times. Mismatch with germline at one junction end may stem from a read error. This sequence joins TRBV20-1 and TRBJ2-5; 9 nucleotides line up with TRBD2. The CDR3 is made up of 14 amino acids. Germline V CDR1 and CDR2: DFQATT, SNEGSKA (reference sequence). The CDR3 DNA reads as TGCAGTGTTGGTCGACTAGCGGCCCAAGAGACCCAGTATTTC. Its protein product is CSVGRLAAQETQYF.

This clonotype occurred a few times. The rearrangement uses TRBV27 and TRBJ2-3; tentative D call: TRBD1 (6 bases). The CDR3 spans 12 residues. CDR1 and CDR2 from the germline V gene are MNHEY and SMNVEV (reference sequence). Trimming pared 6 bases from V and 10 bases from J, leaving 14 bases between. CDR3 loop: CASSEDRRSQYF. In DNA form, the CDR3 reads TGTGCCAGCAGCGAAGACAGGAGATCGCAGTATTTT.

The chain has TRBV28 and TRBJ1-2; a weak D match, TRBD1 (5 bases). Trimming removed 3 bases at V and 4 bases at J, with 15 bases between. The CDR3 loop spans 15 amino acids. Germline V CDR1 and CDR2: MDHEN, SYDVKM. CDR3 nucleotide sequence: TGTGCCAGCAGTTTTACTGAGGGGACGGGCTATGGCTACACCTTC. Protein sequence: CASSFTEGTGYGYTF.

The chain recombines TRBV7-6 with TRBJ2-7; D may be TRBD1 (6 bases). CDR1 and CDR2 (germline): SGHVS, FNYEAQ. The V end lost 5 bases, the J end lost 7 bases, and 15 bases lay between the germline ends. This CDR3 is built from 13 residues. CDR3: CASSPVQGTEQYF. The CDR3, as DNA: TGTGCCAGCAGCCCCGTACAGGGAACGGAGCAGTACTTC. The full variable domain, completed using reference TRBV7-6 and TRBJ2-7, is GAGVSQSPRYKVTKRGQDVALRCDPISGHVSLYWYRQALGQGPEFLTYFNYEAQQDKSGLPNDRFSAERPEGSISTLTIQRTEQRDSAMYRCASSPVQGTEQYFGPGTRLTVT.

This clonotype was counted at least ten times. The V gene is TRBV5-1, the J gene TRBJ2-7; 11 bases are a match to TRBD2. V lost 7 bases to trimming and J lost 0 bases; unmatched junction nucleotides: 12. The CDR3 contains 17 residues. Germline V gene data show CDR1 as SGHRS and CDR2 as YFSETQ. CDR3 region: CASGLAGGHASSYEQYF. The DNA of the CDR3 is TGCGCCAGCGGGCTAGCGGGAGGACACGCGAGCTCCTACGAGCAGTACTTC. Full variable domain (outside the CDR3, taken from reference TRBV5-1 and TRBJ2-7): KAGVTQTPRYLIKTRGQQVTLSCSPISGHRSVSWYQQTPGQGLQFLFEYFSETQRNKGNFPGRFSGRQFSNSRSEMNVSTLELGDSALYLCASGLAGGHASSYEQYFGPGTRLTVT.

The DNA for the CDR3 is TGTGCCAGCAGCTTAAATCGGGGGGTGGATGAGCAGTTCTTC. Residues: CASSLNRGVDEQFF. The J gene is TRBJ2-1, the V gene TRBV7-2, with TRBD2 matching 7 bases. Germline lookup yields CDR1 SGHTA and CDR2 FQGNSA. The CDR3 totals 14 residues. The V and J ends lost 2 bases and 8 bases, in that order; junction bases with no gene match: 6.

This rearrangement joins TRBV7-2 to TRBJ2-1, with 8 bases lining up with TRBD2. V shed 0 bases, J shed 3 bases, and the junction held 7 bases outside the gene matches. Germline V gives CDR1 SGHTA, CDR2 FQGNSA. The CDR3 extends over 17 amino acids. CDR3 amino acids: CASSLAKPGGLYNEQFF. In nucleotides, the CDR3 is TGTGCCAGCAGCTTAGCAAAACCGGGGGGGCTCTACAATGAGCAGTTCTTC. The whole variable domain, remainder taken from reference TRBV7-2 and TRBJ2-1, is GAGVSQSPSNKVTEKGKDVELRCDPISGHTALYWYRQSLGQGLEFLIYFQGNSAPDKSGLPSDRFSAERTGGSVSTLTIQRTQQEDSAVYLCASSLAKPGGLYNEQFFGPGTRLTVL.

The rearrangement joins TRBV9 to TRBJ2-7; D is possibly TRBD1 or TRBD2 (6 bases each). Germline assignment: CDR1 SGDLS and CDR2 YYNGEE. Deletions cut 4 bases from V and 2 bases from J, with 16 bases between. The CDR3 totals 15 residues. CDR3 nucleotides: TGTGCCAGCAGCATCGACCTAGGGGGGACCTACGAGCAGTACTTC. It is translated as CASSIDLGGTYEQYF.

The chain links TRBV7-8 to TRBJ2-7; unclear D gene. V was shortened by 4 bases and J by 2 bases, with 9 bases between the two germline ends. Germline CDR1 and CDR2: SGHVS and FQNEAQ. The CDR3 has 13 residues. Here the CDR3 DNA reads TGTGCCAGCAGCTCGGCAATTACCTACGAGCAGTACTTC. Encoded protein: CASSSAITYEQYF.

The genes are TRBV27 and TRBJ2-1; 7 bases align to TRBD1. The J call is in doubt because the DNA end fits TRBJ2-7 better. The CDR3 sequence is 15 residues long. Per germline, CDR1 MNHEY and CDR2 SMNVEV (reference sequence). CDR3 sequence (DNA): TGTGCCAGCAGCATGGACAGGTGGGGTGTTTACGAGCAGTACTTC. It is translated as CASSMDRWGVYEQYF.

This chain links TRBV29-1 with TRBJ1-1, with a possible D match to TRBD1 (5 bases). The CDR3 length is 15 residues. CDR1 and CDR2 (germline): SQVTM, ANQGSEA. V was shortened by 5 bases and J by 0 bases, with 16 bases between the two germline ends. The CDR3 reads CSVSSGYNMNTEAFF. The CDR3 DNA sequence: TGCAGCGTTTCATCAGGGTACAACATGAACACTGAAGCTTTCTTT. Using reference TRBV29-1 and TRBJ1-1 for the parts outside the CDR3, the full variable domain is SAVISQKPSRDICQRGTSLTIQCQVDSQVTMMFWYRQQPGQSLTLIATANQGSEATYESGFVIDKFPISRPNLTFSTLTVSNMSPEDSSIYLCSVSSGYNMNTEAFFGQGTRLTVV.

The J gene is TRBJ1-3, the V gene TRBV7-9; 8 bases align to TRBD1. The CDR3 is made up of 16 amino acids. Trimming removed 5 bases from V and 2 bases from J; junction bases left unmatched: 8. From germline, CDR1 is SEHNR and CDR2 FQNEAQ (reference sequence). The CDR3 loop reads CASSHNRQGTGNTIYF. CDR3 DNA sequence: TGTGCCAGCAGCCACAATCGACAGGGGACTGGAAACACCATATATTTT.

In this sample, this clonotype turned up a few times. CDR3 coding DNA: TGTGCCAGCAGTTACGAGGGGCCTCAATTTGGGGAGCAGTACTTC. Translated: CASSYEGPQFGEQYF. The chain carries TRBV6-6 and TRBJ2-7; the D gene could be TRBD1 or TRBD2 (5 bases each). CDR1 MNHNY and CDR2 SVGAGI come from the germline V gene (reference sequence). The V end was cut by 2 bases, the J end by 7 bases, with 18 bases between. This CDR3 is 15 amino acids long.

The chain joins TRBV6-5 to TRBJ2-4; weak D call: TRBD1 (6 bases). The CDR3 sequence is 15 residues long. Germline V gives CDR1 MNHEY, CDR2 SVGAGI. V was clipped by 5 bases and J by 0 bases, with 11 bases between them. The CDR3 spells CASSLRGGAKNIQYF. The CDR3 region has the DNA TGTGCCAGCAGTCTACGAGGGGGAGCCAAAAACATTCAGTACTTC.

The V call is TRBV7-2, the J call TRBJ1-2, with D hard to call. Germline V gene data show CDR1 as SGHTA and CDR2 as FQGNSA. The CDR3 loop spans 13 amino acids. V was shortened by 3 bases and J by 4 bases, with 9 bases between the two germline ends. The CDR3 loop reads CASSFGDLYGYTF. The CDR3 DNA is TGTGCCAGCAGCTTCGGCGATCTCTATGGCTACACCTTC.